The sequence of this T cell receptor (beta chain) was determined in a study of blood T cell repertoires in COVID-19. Looking at the study overall: The cDNA or gDNA used as material had been derived from T cells, B-cell-depleted T cells, or PBMCs.

The CDR3 is 14 amino acids. The germline gives CDR1 MNHEY, CDR2 SVGAGI. With 6 bases removed from V and 3 bases from J, the gap between germline ends came to 14 bases. Profiled with immunoSEQ multiplex PCR; TCRdb holds only in-frame clones, not every one. The sample includes more than 300,000 clones, under 95% of them seen just once. Material for sequencing was peripheral blood. The J gene is TRBJ1-1, the V gene TRBV6-5; maybe TRBD1 (6 bases). This sequence was found in a woman younger than 35 who had recovered from COVID-19. The CDR3 loop reads CASRQGLSYTEAFF. CDR3 coding DNA: TGTGCCAGCAGGCAGGGGTTGTCGTACACTGAAGCTTTCTTT.